These 23 T cell receptor beta chains were all obtained from the same sample, sequenced in a study of spatial heterogeneity in lung cancer. General study points: Counts that tracked tumor mutation counts were those of expanded intratumoral alpha and beta TCRs.

The sample's time point: sample taken at primary tumor resection. In TCRdb, the 5' RACE reads were re-called with MiXCR into one record per CDR3 protein. Among approximately 2,800 distinct CDR3 sequences listed, 4.5% were seen once. For these TCRs, the target antigens are not known. The sample consisted of lung tumor tissue, taken at surgery. The receptor source for this set is a female donor with early-stage non-small cell lung cancer.

By share, this clonotype counts as large. In nucleotides, the CDR3 is TGTGCCAGCAGCCGGGACTTCCCTAACACCGGGGAGCTGTTTTTT. Translating it yields CASSRDFPNTGELFF. This rearrangement joins TRBV5-4 to TRBJ2-2; weak D call: TRBD2 (6 bases). This CDR3 region has 15 residues. Germline lookup yields CDR1 SGHNT and CDR2 YYREEE (reference sequence). Trimming pared 4 bases from V and 2 bases from J, leaving 12 bases between.

Relative to its sample, this clonotype is large. The chain uses TRBV7-2 and TRBJ1-3; 8 bases line up with TRBD1. The CDR3 extends over 13 amino acids. Germline CDR1 SGHTA, CDR2 FQGNSA. J gave up 6 bases and V 5 bases, and 3 bases lay outside the gene matches. CDR3 nucleotide sequence: TGTGCCAGCAGCCAGGGGGCTGAAAACACCATATATTTT. It is translated as CASSQGAENTIYF.

This clonotype was seen at least ten times. The V call is TRBV28, the J call TRBJ2-7, with TRBD1 matching over 10 bases. The J segment lost 5 bases and the V segment lost 2 bases, leaving 9 bases of the junction unmatched. The CDR3 runs to 16 residues. Per the germline V gene, CDR1 is MDHEN and CDR2 is SYDVKM. The CDR3 spells CASSLNLRDRGNEQYF. As DNA, the CDR3 is TGTGCCAGCAGTTTAAACTTAAGGGACAGGGGTAACGAGCAGTACTTC.

The chain's CDR3 is CASRRDVAYEQYF. The CDR3 DNA sequence: TGTGCCAGCAGACGGGACGTTGCCTACGAGCAGTACTTC. The chain couples TRBV6-6 to TRBJ2-7, with D tentatively TRBD1 or TRBD2 (5 bases each). V was trimmed by 6 bases and J by 2 bases, leaving 11 bases between them. This CDR3 region has 13 residues. Germline V gene data show CDR1 as MNHNY and CDR2 as SVGAGI (reference sequence).

By sample share, this clonotype is medium-sized. This rearrangement joins TRBV5-1 to TRBJ2-1, with 8 bases aligning to TRBD2. This CDR3 region has 15 residues. From germline, CDR1 is SGHRS and CDR2 YFSETQ. J gave up 5 bases and V 0 bases, and 4 bases lay outside the gene matches. The CDR3 sequence: CASSLDTSGNNEQFF. In DNA form, the CDR3 reads TGCGCCAGCAGCTTGGATACTAGCGGTAACAATGAGCAGTTCTTC.

By share of the sample, this clonotype is medium-sized. The J gene is TRBJ1-2, the V gene TRBV6-1; D uncertain. Germline assignment: CDR1 MNHNS and CDR2 SASEGT. The CDR3 extends over 15 amino acids. V lost 1 base and J 0 bases, leaving 9 bases between the germline ends. Written as DNA, the CDR3 is TGTGCCAGCAGTGAAGGTATCATCTCTAACTATGGCTACACCTTC. Encoded protein: CASSEGIISNYGYTF.

The sample holds many counts of this clonotype. This may be a read error: a much more frequent sequence differs by one nucleotide. This chain links TRBV12-3 or TRBV12-4 with TRBJ2-7, with a weak D call TRBD1 (6 bases). V gave up 1 base and J gave up 5 bases, with 12 bases separating them. This CDR3 contains 14 residues. For the CDR3, the DNA is TGTGCCAGCAGTTTAGATCGCAGGGGTGACGAGCAGTACTTC. Residues: CASSLDRRGDEQYF.

This clonotype was seen at least ten times. It may be a read error: a sequence one base away is much more abundant. The rearrangement links TRBV5-1 to TRBJ1-6, with TRBD1 identical over 11 bases. CDR1 SGHRS and CDR2 YFSETQ come from the germline V gene. The CDR3 loop spans 15 amino acids. In DNA, the CDR3 is TGCGCCAGCAGCCCAGGGACAGGGGGTAATGCACCCCTCCACTTT. Translation gives CASSPGTGGNAPLHF.

This clonotype rates as large (0.1 to 1%). J is TRBJ2-7 and V is TRBV28; TRBD1 might be the D (5 bases). The CDR3 contains 16 residues. The germline V gene encodes CDR1 MDHEN and CDR2 SYDVKM. With 4 bases removed from V and 1 base from J, the gap between germline ends came to 17 bases. The CDR3 here is CASSSTGAGQSYEQYF. Here the CDR3 DNA reads TGTGCCAGCAGTTCCACCGGCGCAGGGCAGTCCTACGAGCAGTACTTC.

This clonotype rates as medium-sized (0.01 to 0.1%). The rearrangement links TRBV5-1 to TRBJ2-3; 9 bases are a match to TRBD2. Germline-derived CDR1 and CDR2 are SGHRS and YFSETQ. This CDR3 has 18 amino acids. With V trimmed by 3 bases and J by 2 bases, 13 bases remained unmatched. As DNA, the CDR3 is TGCGCCAGCAGCTCCCTTGGGATAAGCGGGGGGCTCACAGATACGCAGTATTTT. Translating gives CASSSLGISGGLTDTQYF.

By proportion, this clonotype is medium-sized. This rearrangement joins TRBV6-6 to TRBJ1-4; weak D call: TRBD1 (6 bases). V was clipped by 0 bases and J by 7 bases, with 15 bases between them. CDR1 is MNHNY, CDR2 SVGAGI, per germline (reference sequence). The length of the CDR3 is 16 residues. The CDR3 loop is CASSYSRGGRIEKLFF. The CDR3 region has the DNA TGTGCCAGCAGTTACTCGAGAGGGGGGCGAATTGAAAAACTGTTTTTT.

This clonotype occurred many times. The CDR3 sequence: CASSPRVAGYYNEQFF. The CDR3 coding sequence is TGTGCCAGCTCACCACGCGTAGCGGGGTATTACAATGAGCAGTTCTTC. The chain has TRBV18 and TRBJ2-1, with 8 bases aligning to TRBD2. The length of the CDR3 is 16 residues. Germline V gene sequence: CDR1 KGHSH, CDR2 LQKENI. The V and J ends lost 1 base and 4 bases, in that order; junction bases with no gene match: 6.

This clonotype was found many times. The rearrangement joins TRBV29-1 to TRBJ1-2, with D possibly matching TRBD1 (5 bases). The CDR3 is made up of 13 amino acids. The V end lost 2 bases, the J end lost 2 bases, and 9 bases lay between the germline ends. The germline CDR1 and CDR2 sequences are SQVTM and ANQGSEA. CDR3 DNA sequence: TGCAGCGTTGAATTTGACAGCAACTATGGCTACACCTTC. The encoded protein is CSVEFDSNYGYTF.

This clonotype occurred many times. This rearrangement joins TRBV6-5 to TRBJ2-3, with TRBD2 matching 7 bases. J gave up 1 base and V 0 bases, and 7 bases lay outside the gene matches. Germline assignment: CDR1 MNHEY and CDR2 SVGAGI. This CDR3 is built from 17 residues. For the CDR3, the DNA is TGTGCCAGCAGTTACTCGGGCTTAACTAGCGGCACAGATACGCAGTATTTT. The encoded protein is CASSYSGLTSGTDTQYF.

In this sample, this clonotype is medium-sized. This rearrangement joins TRBV6-2 or TRBV6-3 to TRBJ2-1; unclear D gene. The CDR3 has 13 amino acids. Trimming removed 5 bases at V and 10 bases at J, with 15 bases between. Germline CDR1 is MNHEY and CDR2 is SVGEGT. The CDR3 loop reads CASSLLSPWEQFF. CDR3 bases: TGTGCCAGCAGTCTCCTATCTCCGTGGGAGCAGTTCTTC.

Relative to its sample, this clonotype is medium-sized. V gene TRBV6-5 combines with J gene TRBJ1-1; D uncertain. V shed 5 bases and J shed 1 base, with 8 bases lying between them. Germline V gene data show CDR1 as MNHEY and CDR2 as SVGAGI. The CDR3 has 13 residues. Here the CDR3 DNA reads TGTGCCAGCAGTATTCACCAGAACACTGAAGCTTTCTTT. This codes for CASSIHQNTEAFF.

This clonotype was recorded at least ten times. V usage is TRBV7-9 and J usage is TRBJ2-1; D is ambiguous. Trimming stripped 0 bases from V and 14 bases from J, with 14 bases between. The germline V gene encodes CDR1 SEHNR and CDR2 FQNEAQ (reference sequence). The CDR3 consists of 13 residues. CDR3 loop: CASSLASLSIEFF. CDR3 nucleotides: TGTGCCAGCAGCTTAGCGTCGCTCTCCATCGAGTTCTTC.

This clonotype was detected many times. The V call is TRBV4-3, the J call TRBJ1-3; TRBD1 is a possible D gene (6 bases). V was trimmed by 4 bases and J by 0 bases, leaving 16 bases between them. CDR1 LGHNA and CDR2 YSLEER come from the germline V gene. CDR3 length equals 17 residues. This chain's CDR3 is CASSRVKDSRSGNTIYF. CDR3 coding DNA: TGCGCCAGCAGCCGGGTAAAGGACAGCCGCTCTGGAAACACCATATATTTT.

This clonotype was counted at least ten times. The chain employs TRBV29-1 and TRBJ2-3; D is possibly TRBD1 (6 bases). The CDR3 has 13 amino acids. Germline CDR1 SQVTM, CDR2 ANQGSEA. Trimming shortened V by 7 bases and J by 0 bases, and 11 bases separated the two germline ends. CDR3 sequence reads: CSAPGASTDTQYF. CDR3 DNA sequence: TGCAGCGCCCCAGGGGCTAGCACAGATACGCAGTATTTT.

This clonotype qualifies as medium-sized (0.01 to 0.1%). The chain carries TRBV27 and TRBJ1-6; 7 positions agree with TRBD1. The CDR3 is made up of 16 amino acids. Germline V gene sequence: CDR1 MNHEY, CDR2 SMNVEV (reference sequence). V dropped 3 bases and J dropped 5; count of bases not matched to a gene: 7. CDR3 DNA: TGTGCCAGCAGTTTGTCGAGGACAGGAAATAATTCACCCCTCCACTTT. Its protein is CASSLSRTGNNSPLHF.

This clonotype is judged medium-sized. V and J are TRBV11-2 and TRBJ1-5; D unclear. In germline, CDR1 is SGHAT, CDR2 FQNNGV. Trimming shortened V by 1 base and J by 4 bases, and 5 bases separated the two germline ends. The CDR3 is made up of 13 amino acids. The CDR3, as DNA: TGTGCCAGCAGCTTAGGTCGAAATCAGCCCCAGCATTTT. The encoded protein is CASSLGRNQPQHF.

This chain joins TRBV5-1 and TRBJ2-4, with a tentative D call TRBD1 (6 bases). V shed 3 bases and J shed 3 bases, with 10 bases lying between them. CDR1 and CDR2 from the germline V gene are SGHRS and YFSETQ. The CDR3 runs 14 residues. The CDR3 DNA reads TGCGCCAGCAGCTCAGGGGAAGGCAAAAACATTCAGTACTTC. This gives the protein CASSSGEGKNIQYF. Using reference TRBV5-1 and TRBJ2-4 for the parts outside the CDR3, the full variable domain is KAGVTQTPRYLIKTRGQQVTLSCSPISGHRSVSWYQQTPGQGLQFLFEYFSETQRNKGNFPGRFSGRQFSNSRSEMNVSTLELGDSALYLCASSSGEGKNIQYFGAGTRLSVL.

The table lists this clonotype with many counts. Being one base from a much bigger clone, this may be a read error. CDR3: CASRARDGYNAPLHF. The CDR3 DNA reads TGTGCCAGCAGAGCGAGGGACGGCTATAATGCACCCCTCCACTTT. V is TRBV28 and J is TRBJ1-6; perhaps TRBD1 as D (5 bases). The germline CDR1 and CDR2 sequences are MDHEN and SYDVKM. The CDR3 sequence is 15 residues long.